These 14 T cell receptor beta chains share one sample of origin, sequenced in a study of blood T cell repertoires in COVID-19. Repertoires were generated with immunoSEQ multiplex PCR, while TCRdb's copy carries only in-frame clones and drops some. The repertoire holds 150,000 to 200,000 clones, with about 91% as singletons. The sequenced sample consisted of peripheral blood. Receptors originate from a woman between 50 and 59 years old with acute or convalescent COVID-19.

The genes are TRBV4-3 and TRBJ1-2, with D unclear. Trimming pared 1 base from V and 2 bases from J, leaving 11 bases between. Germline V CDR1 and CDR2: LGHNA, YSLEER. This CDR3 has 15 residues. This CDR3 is CASSQVTGFNYGYTF. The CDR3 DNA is TGCGCCAGCAGCCAAGTGACCGGGTTCAACTATGGCTACACCTTC.

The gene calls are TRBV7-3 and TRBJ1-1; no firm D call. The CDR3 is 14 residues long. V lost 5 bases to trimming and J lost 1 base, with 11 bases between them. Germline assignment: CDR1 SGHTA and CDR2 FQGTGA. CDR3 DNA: TGTGCCAGCAGCCTCCGACGGGAGAACACTGAAGCTTTCTTT. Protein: CASSLRRENTEAFF. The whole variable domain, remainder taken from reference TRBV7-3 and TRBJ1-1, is GAGVSQTPSNKVTEKGKYVELRCDPISGHTALYWYRQSLGQGPEFLIYFQGTGAADDSGLPNDRFFAVRPEGSVSTLKIQRTERGDSAVYLCASSLRRENTEAFFGQGTRLTVV.

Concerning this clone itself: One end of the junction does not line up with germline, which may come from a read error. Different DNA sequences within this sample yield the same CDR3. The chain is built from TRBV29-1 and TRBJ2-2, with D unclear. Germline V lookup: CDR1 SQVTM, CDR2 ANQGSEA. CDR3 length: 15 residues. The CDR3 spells CSVGPPSGTTGELFF. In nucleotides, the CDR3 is TGCAGCGTTGGGCCCCCATCGGGTACCACCGGAGAGCTGTTTTTT.

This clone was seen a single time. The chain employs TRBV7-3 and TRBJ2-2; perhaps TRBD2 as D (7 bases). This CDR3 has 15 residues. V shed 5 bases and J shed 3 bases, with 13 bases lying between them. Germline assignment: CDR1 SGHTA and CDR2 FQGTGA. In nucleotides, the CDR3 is TGTGCCAGCAGCCCCGGGGGGCCGGACACCGGGGAGCTGTTTTTT. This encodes CASSPGGPDTGELFF.

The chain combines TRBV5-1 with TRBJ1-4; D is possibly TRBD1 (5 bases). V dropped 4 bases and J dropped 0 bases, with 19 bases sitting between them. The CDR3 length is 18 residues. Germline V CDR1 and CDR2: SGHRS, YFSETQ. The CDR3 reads CASSPIFGGIATNEKLFF. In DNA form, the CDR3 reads TGCGCCAGCAGCCCAATTTTCGGGGGGATCGCAACTAATGAAAAACTGTTTTTT.

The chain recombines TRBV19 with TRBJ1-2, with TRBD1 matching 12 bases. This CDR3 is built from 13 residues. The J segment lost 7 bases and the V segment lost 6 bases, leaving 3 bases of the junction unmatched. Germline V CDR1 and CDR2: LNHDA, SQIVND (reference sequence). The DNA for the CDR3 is TGTGCCAGTAGCGGGACAGGGGGCCTTGGCTACACCTTC. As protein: CASSGTGGLGYTF.

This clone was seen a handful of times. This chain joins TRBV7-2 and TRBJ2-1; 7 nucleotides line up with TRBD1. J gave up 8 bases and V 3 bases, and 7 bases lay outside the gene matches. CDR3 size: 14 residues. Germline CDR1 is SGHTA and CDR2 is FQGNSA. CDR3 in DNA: TGTGCCAGCAGCTTTCAACAGGGGTGGCATGAGCAGTTCTTC. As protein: CASSFQQGWHEQFF.

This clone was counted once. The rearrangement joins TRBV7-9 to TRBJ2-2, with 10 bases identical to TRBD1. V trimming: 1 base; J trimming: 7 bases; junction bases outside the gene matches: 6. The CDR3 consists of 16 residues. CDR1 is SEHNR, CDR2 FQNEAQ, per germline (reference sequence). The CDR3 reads CASSLGDRGLFGELFF. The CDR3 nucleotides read TGTGCCAGCAGCTTAGGAGACAGGGGGCTGTTCGGGGAGCTGTTTTTT.

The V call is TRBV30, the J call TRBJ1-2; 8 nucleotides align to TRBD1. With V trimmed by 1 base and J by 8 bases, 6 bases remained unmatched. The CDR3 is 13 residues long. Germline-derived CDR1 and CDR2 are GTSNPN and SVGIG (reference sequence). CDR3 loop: CAWSGLQGGGYTF. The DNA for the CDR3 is TGTGCCTGGAGTGGGTTACAGGGGGGAGGCTACACCTTC.

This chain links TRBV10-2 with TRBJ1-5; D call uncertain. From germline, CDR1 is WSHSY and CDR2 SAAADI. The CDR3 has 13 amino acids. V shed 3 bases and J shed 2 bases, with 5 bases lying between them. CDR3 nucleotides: TGCGCCAGCAGTGAACTAGGCAATCAGCCCCAGCATTTT. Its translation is CASSELGNQPQHF.

The DNA for the CDR3 is TGTGCCAGCAGTGACAGGGGGTTTCTAGCTGGGGCCAACGTCCTGACTTTC. This encodes CASSDRGFLAGANVLTF. The chain carries TRBV2 and TRBJ2-6, with 7 bases identical to TRBD1. CDR3 length: 17 amino acids. J lost 2 bases, V lost 3 bases, and 7 bases had no gene match. The germline CDR1 and CDR2 sequences are SNHLY and FYNNEI.

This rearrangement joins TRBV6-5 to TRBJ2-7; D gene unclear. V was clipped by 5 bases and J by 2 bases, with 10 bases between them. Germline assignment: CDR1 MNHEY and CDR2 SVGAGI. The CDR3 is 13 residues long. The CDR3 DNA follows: TGTGCCAGCAGTAAGCCGGAGACCTACGAGCAGTACTTC. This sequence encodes CASSKPETYEQYF.

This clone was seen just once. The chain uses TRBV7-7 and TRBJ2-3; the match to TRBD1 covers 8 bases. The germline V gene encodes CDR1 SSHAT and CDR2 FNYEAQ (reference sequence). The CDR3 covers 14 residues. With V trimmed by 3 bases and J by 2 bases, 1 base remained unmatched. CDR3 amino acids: CASSLDRDTDTQYF. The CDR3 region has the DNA TGTGCCAGCAGCTTGGACAGGGACACAGATACGCAGTATTTT.

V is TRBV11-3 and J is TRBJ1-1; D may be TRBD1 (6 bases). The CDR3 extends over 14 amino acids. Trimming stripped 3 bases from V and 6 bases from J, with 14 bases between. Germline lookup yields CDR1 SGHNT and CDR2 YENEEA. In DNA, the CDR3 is TGTGCCAGCAGCTTGGTGCAGGGGAGTTCTGAAGCTTTCTTT. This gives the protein CASSLVQGSSEAFF.